This T cell receptor (beta chain) was observed in a study of T cells in Graves' hyperthyroidism and ophthalmopathy. Points from the study as a whole: Ophthalmopathy cases were set apart from stable hyperthyroidism by a 13 V-J model. Model predictions of ophthalmopathy came a median about 6.3 months before onset.

For Graves' hyperthyroidism to be stable, ophthalmopathy could not progress within 18 months. Subjects aged 18 to 65 presented with newly diagnosed hyperthyroidism of less than 2 months' duration. Per germline, CDR1 DFQATT and CDR2 SNEGSKA (reference sequence). This CDR3 has 15 amino acids. Trimming shortened V by 0 bases and J by 9 bases, and 20 bases separated the two germline ends. As concerns this clonotype: What it binds is unknown.

TCR beta CDR3 region amplification was performed from RNA transcripts. The TCR CDR3 was amplified in a first-round RT-PCR using the HTBI primer set. MiXCR, run by TCRdb on the multiplex PCR reads, gives a single entry per CDR3 protein. The table includes hundreds of thousands of distinct CDR3 sequences, 40% to 55% detected once. The sample taken for sequencing was peripheral blood or thyroid tissue (not recorded which). This clonotype was sampled from a woman between 18 and 29 years old with Graves' hyperthyroidism. The V gene is TRBV20-1, the J gene TRBJ2-5; TRBD1 or TRBD2 may be the D gene (6 bases each). The CDR3 coding sequence is TGCAGTGCTAGAGATCAGGGGAGGAGTCCGGGGTCCCAGTACTTC. Amino acids: CSARDQGRSPGSQYF.